This T cell receptor beta chain was sequenced during a study of blood T cell repertoires in COVID-19. Background on the study: Sites in the United States, Italy and Spain provided acute and convalescent COVID-19 samples.

Clones were read by immunoSEQ multiplex PCR, and TCRdb kept only the in-frame ones, dropping some. The table lists about 200,000 clones, approximately 90% of them singletons, with 5.5% to 7% in the top ten. V dropped 5 bases and J dropped 4; count of bases not matched to a gene: 11. The CDR3 runs 16 residues. Germline CDR1 is SGHAT and CDR2 is FQDESV (reference sequence). This clone came up once. The J gene is TRBJ2-5, the V gene TRBV11-1, with 9 bases aligning to TRBD1. Sequencing was done on a sample of peripheral blood. This TCR derives from a man older than 75 with acute or convalescent COVID-19. The CDR3 DNA reads as TGTGCCAGCAGCACCGATGGGACAGGGCGGTTAGAGACCCAGTACTTC. It specifies CASSTDGTGRLETQYF.